This passage covers 6 T cell receptor beta chains from one sample sequenced in a study of regulatory T cells in long-lasting Graves disease. Documented time point: newly diagnosed GD, antithyroid drugs for less than 3 months. Preparation of the TCR library used RNA extracted from PBMCs. Building of the TCR beta libraries involved iRepertoire HTBI primers and Arm-PCR of CDR3 regions. TCRdb re-called the multiplex PCR reads through MiXCR, storing one row per CDR3 protein. The table shows hundreds of thousands of distinct CDR3 sequences, with approximately 16% occurring only once. Another study also made use of these data, one on T cells in Graves' hyperthyroidism and ophthalmopathy.

Sequencing was performed on peripheral blood mononuclear cells (PBMCs), taken at new diagnosis, from a patient treated with antithyroid drugs. The receptors come from a middle-aged man with Graves disease.

This clonotype appeared once. As the CDR3 is not closed by the conserved phenylalanine or tryptophan, this likely results from a read error. The chain combines TRBV11-3 with TRBJ2-2; 7 bases map to TRBD2. J lost 1 base, V lost 7 bases, and 9 bases had no gene match. CDR1 is SGHNT, CDR2 YENEEA, per germline. The CDR3 runs to 16 residues. Written as DNA, the CDR3 is TGTGCCAGCACTCGCCGGTGGGGGGGGAACACCGGGGAGCTGTTTTCT. Residues: CASTRRWGGNTGELFS.

This clonotype has at least ten counts. J is TRBJ1-5 and V is TRBV24-1; possible D gene TRBD1, 6 bases. Trimming took 3 bases from V and 2 from J, leaving 16 bases between them. The CDR3 consists of 17 residues. CDR1 is KGHDR and CDR2 is SFDVKD in the germline V gene. CDR3 loop: CATSDGTNHRGNQPQHF. CDR3 in DNA: TGTGCCACCAGTGATGGTACTAATCACAGGGGCAATCAGCCCCAGCATTTT.

The chain recombines TRBV9 with TRBJ2-7; 11 positions agree with TRBD2. CDR1 SGDLS and CDR2 YYNGEE come from the germline V gene. There are 15 residues in the CDR3. The ends lost 3 bases at V and 4 bases at J; junction bases unmatched: 6. DNA of the CDR3: TGTGCCAGCAGCGGTAGCGGGGGGGCTGGTTACGAGCAGTACTTC. Translation gives CASSGSGGAGYEQYF.

The CDR3 DNA reads as TGTGCCACCTTGAAGGGGGCGCGGAGCAATCAGCCCCAGCATTTT. As protein: CATLKGARSNQPQHF. The chain carries TRBV19 and TRBJ1-5; TRBD1 agrees at 7 bases. Germline CDR1 LNHDA, CDR2 SQIVND (reference sequence). CDR3 length: 15 residues. The trim removed 10 bases at V and 1 base at J, leaving 10 bases unmatched.

This clonotype came up many times. The rearrangement links TRBV7-3 to TRBJ2-7; a possible D gene is TRBD2 (5 bases). The germline V gene has CDR1 SGHTA and CDR2 FQGTGA. V was pared by 5 bases and J by 5 bases, with 13 bases between. This CDR3 is 13 amino acids long. The DNA of the CDR3 is TGTGCCAGCAGCCGCGGGCATGGGGACGAGCAGTACTTC. It is translated as CASSRGHGDEQYF.

This clonotype was recorded many times. The chain uses TRBV11-2 and TRBJ1-1; tentatively, D is TRBD1 (5 bases). CDR3 length: 13 residues. Germline lookup yields CDR1 SGHAT and CDR2 FQNNGV. V was pared by 1 base and J by 3 bases, with 6 bases between. For the CDR3, the DNA is TGTGCCAGCAGCTTAGCGGGGGACACTGAAGCTTTCTTT. It encodes CASSLAGDTEAFF. Full variable domain (remainder filled in from reference TRBV11-2 and TRBJ1-1): EAGVAQSPRYKIIEKRQSVAFWCNPISGHATLYWYQQILGQGPKLLIQFQNNGVVDDSQLPKDRFSAERLKGVDSTLKIQPAKLEDSAVYLCASSLAGDTEAFFGQGTRLTVV.